These 20 T cell receptor beta chains originate from one sample sequenced in a study of neurological immune-mediated disorders. TCRdb recomputed calls from the 5' RACE reads with MiXCR, one row per CDR3 protein. Of tens of thousands of distinct CDR3 sequences listed, more than 9.5% were seen once; the top ten hold about 2%. The sample was PBMCs. The receptors were gathered from a man between 60 and 70 years old in good health.

The chain employs TRBV18 and TRBJ2-1; D not resolved. Germline-derived CDR1 and CDR2 are KGHSH and LQKENI. The CDR3 is made up of 13 amino acids. V lost 0 bases and J lost 10, with 10 bases in between. The CDR3 DNA reads TGTGCCAGCTCACCACCGGGGAACCGGGAGCAGTTCTTC. Translation gives CASSPPGNREQFF.

This clonotype was recorded many times. The chain couples TRBV7-6 to TRBJ1-6; the match to TRBD1 covers 9 bases. V shed 6 bases, J shed 9 bases, and the junction held 9 bases outside the gene matches. From germline, CDR1 is SGHVS and CDR2 FNYEAQ. The CDR3 has 15 amino acids. The chain's CDR3 is CASSKTGGEGSPLHF. CDR3 sequence (DNA): TGTGCCAGCAGTAAAACAGGGGGCGAGGGTTCACCCCTCCACTTT.

There are many counts of this clonotype. DNA for the CDR3: TGTGCCAGCAGTGGGAACAGGGCCCTGAAGTTTGAAGCTTTCTTT. Its protein is CASSGNRALKFEAFF. V gene TRBV6-5 combines with J gene TRBJ1-1; D perhaps matches TRBD1 (6 bases). Trimming pared 5 bases from V and 7 bases from J, leaving 20 bases between. This CDR3 contains 15 residues. The V gene's germline CDR1 is MNHEY and CDR2 SVGAGI.

This clonotype was observed many times. The V call is TRBV10-1, the J call TRBJ2-7; 10 bases are a match to TRBD2. V gave up 4 bases and J gave up 9 bases; unmatched junction bases: 3. The length of the CDR3 is 12 residues. Looked up from germline, CDR1 is WNHNN and CDR2 is SYGVQD (reference sequence). CDR3 region: CASSASGGTQYF. CDR3 bases: TGCGCCAGCAGTGCTAGCGGGGGAACGCAGTACTTC.

Comment on this clonotype: At one end, the junction sequence differs from germline, possibly due to a read error. J is TRBJ2-4 and V is TRBV9; weak D call: TRBD2 (6 bases). The CDR3 totals 17 residues. CDR1 and CDR2 from the germline V gene are SGDLS and YYNGEE. This CDR3 is CARSVSGSSGAKNIQYF. The CDR3 nucleotides are TGTGCCAGAAGCGTTAGCGGCTCTTCTGGGGCCAAAAACATTCAGTACTTC.

This clonotype was detected ten times or more. The chain links TRBV7-9 to TRBJ2-5, with TRBD2 as a possible D gene (6 bases). CDR3 length: 15 amino acids. V lost 5 bases and J lost 5, with 18 bases in between. Germline CDR1 SEHNR, CDR2 FQNEAQ (reference sequence). The CDR3 nucleotides read TGTGCCAGCAGCCCCTTAAGGCCGGGGGAGGAGACCCAGTACTTC. Its protein product is CASSPLRPGEETQYF. The whole variable domain, filled in from reference TRBV7-9 and TRBJ2-5, reads DTGVSQNPRHKITKRGQNVTFRCDPISEHNRLYWYRQTLGQGPEFLTYFQNEAQLEKSRLLSDRFSAERPKGSFSTLEIQRTEQGDSAMYLCASSPLRPGEETQYFGPGTRLLVL.

This clonotype was seen repeatedly, ten times or more. This chain links TRBV12-3 or TRBV12-4 with TRBJ1-2, with D possibly matching TRBD1 (5 bases). The CDR3 loop spans 13 amino acids. The V and J ends lost 6 bases and 8 bases respectively, with 16 bases between them. CDR3: CASRPGTASGYTF. CDR3 nucleotides: TGTGCCAGCAGACCCGGGACTGCTTCGGGCTACACCTTC.

This clonotype was recorded many times. The CDR3 DNA is TGCAGTGCTAGAGAGAGGGATGGGCAGCCCCAGCATTTT. Its protein is CSARERDGQPQHF. V usage is TRBV20-1 and J usage is TRBJ1-5; D gene ambiguous. The CDR3 has 13 amino acids. Germline V gene sequence: CDR1 DFQATT, CDR2 SNEGSKA (reference sequence). V was pared by 0 bases and J by 7 bases, with 10 bases between.

This clonotype was seen many times. The chain couples TRBV10-2 to TRBJ2-4; TRBD1 is a possible D gene (6 bases). Germline-derived CDR1 and CDR2 are WSHSY and SAAADI. V lost 0 bases to trimming and J lost 6 bases, with 9 bases between them. CDR3 size: 14 residues. CDR3 region: CASSESWGRNIQYF. The CDR3, as DNA: TGCGCCAGCAGTGAGTCGTGGGGGCGAAACATTCAGTACTTC.

This clonotype was counted ten times or more. The chain is built from TRBV5-6 and TRBJ1-2; perhaps TRBD1 as D (6 bases). Germline CDR1 is SGHDT and CDR2 is YYEEEE. Between the trimmed V and J ends, which lost 2 bases and 7 bases, there was a span of 6 bases. This CDR3 contains 11 residues. CDR3 region: CASSFRGGYTF. DNA of the CDR3: TGTGCCAGCAGCTTCAGGGGTGGCTACACCTTC.

This clonotype was counted many times. The chain employs TRBV3-1 and TRBJ1-1; D remains unclear. The CDR3 consists of 13 residues. Germline V CDR1 and CDR2: LGHDT, YNNKEL (reference sequence). Trimming removed 1 base at V and 5 bases at J, with 8 bases between. The CDR3 nucleotides read TGTGCCAGCAGCCAAGCGGGTTATACTGAAGCTTTCTTT. Protein sequence: CASSQAGYTEAFF.

The chain has TRBV7-3 and TRBJ2-2, with TRBD2 matching 8 bases. Germline CDR1 and CDR2: SGHTA and FQGTGA. The CDR3 runs to 17 residues. V trimming: 2 bases; J trimming: 5 bases; junction bases outside the gene matches: 10. The CDR3 bases are TGTGCCAGCAGCTTATCCGGACTAGCTGGGGCAACCGGGGAGCTGTTTTTT. This encodes CASSLSGLAGATGELFF.

This clonotype occurred many times. V gene TRBV12-3 or TRBV12-4 combines with J gene TRBJ2-3; 11 positions match TRBD2. CDR3 length: 17 residues. The V and J ends lost 5 bases and 2 bases, in that order; junction bases with no gene match: 9. The CDR3 sequence: CASSGTGTSGFTDTQYF. In nucleotides, the CDR3 is TGTGCCAGCAGTGGGACCGGGACTAGCGGTTTCACAGATACGCAGTATTTT.

The table lists this clonotype with a few counts. The chain has TRBV7-2 and TRBJ1-1, with D unresolved. Germline CDR1 is SGHTA and CDR2 is FQGNSA. V was cut by 2 bases and J by 5 bases, with 12 bases left in between. This CDR3 comprises 14 residues. The CDR3 DNA follows: TGTGCCAGCAGCTTAATGTCCCTTACGACTGAAGCTTTCTTT. Amino acids: CASSLMSLTTEAFF.

The chain links TRBV19 to TRBJ1-3, with D unresolved. This CDR3 contains 14 residues. Germline CDR1 is LNHDA and CDR2 is SQIVND (reference sequence). Trimming removed 3 bases from V and 1 base from J, with 7 bases in between. The CDR3 here is CASSIGGSGNTIYF. The CDR3 DNA reads TGTGCCAGTAGTATCGGTGGGTCTGGAAACACCATATATTTT.

This clonotype was found many times. CDR3 nucleotides: TGTGCCAGCAGCGGACGGACTAGCGGGGGGTACGATGAGCAGTTCTTC. It encodes CASSGRTSGGYDEQFF. The chain is built from TRBV11-2 and TRBJ2-1; TRBD2 aligns across 14 bases. This CDR3 comprises 16 residues. The V gene end was trimmed by 5 bases and the J gene end by 8 bases; junction bases not matched to a gene: 8. The V gene's germline CDR1 is SGHAT and CDR2 FQNNGV.

This clonotype was seen ten or more times. The chain is built from TRBV7-2 and TRBJ1-1; TRBD1 aligns across 8 bases. The CDR3 has 16 residues. The V gene end was trimmed by 3 bases and the J gene end by 1 base; junction bases not matched to a gene: 7. The germline V gene has CDR1 SGHTA and CDR2 FQGNSA. The CDR3 loop reads CASSFPGTGSNTEAFF. The CDR3 nucleotides are TGTGCCAGCAGCTTTCCCGGGACAGGTTCGAACACTGAAGCTTTCTTT.

This clonotype was recorded at least ten times. The chain carries TRBV7-9 and TRBJ2-3; 7 bases line up with TRBD2. Losses at the gene ends were 2 bases for V and 2 bases for J; bases not matched to a gene: 7. Germline loops: CDR1 SEHNR, CDR2 FQNEAQ (reference sequence). The CDR3 covers 16 residues. CDR3 DNA: TGTGCCAGCAGCTTACAGGGAGGGAGAAACACAGATACGCAGTATTTT. This codes for CASSLQGGRNTDTQYF.

This clonotype has only a few counts. This chain links TRBV19 with TRBJ1-6, with 7 nucleotides matching TRBD1. The CDR3 is made up of 16 amino acids. The germline V gene has CDR1 LNHDA and CDR2 SQIVND (reference sequence). With 5 bases clipped from V and 9 bases from J, the junction kept 13 bases outside the gene matches. CDR3 in amino acids: CASSAYRDSWLSPLHF. The CDR3 DNA is TGTGCCAGTAGTGCTTACCGGGACAGCTGGCTTTCACCCCTCCACTTT. Full variable domain (rest looked up from reference TRBV19 and TRBJ1-6): DGGITQSPKYLFRKEGQNVTLSCEQNLNHDAMYWYRQDPGQGLRLIYYSQIVNDFQKGDIAEGYSVSREKKESFPLTVTSAQKNPTAFYLCASSAYRDSWLSPLHFGNGTRLTVT.

This clonotype appeared many times. The chain uses TRBV6-5 and TRBJ1-1, with D possibly matching TRBD1 (6 bases). The germline gives CDR1 MNHEY, CDR2 SVGAGI. The CDR3 is 13 residues long. The V and J ends lost 6 bases and 4 bases respectively, with 12 bases between them. CDR3 in amino acids: CASRAGEGTEAFF. CDR3 nucleotide sequence: TGTGCCAGCAGGGCAGGGGAGGGCACTGAAGCTTTCTTT.